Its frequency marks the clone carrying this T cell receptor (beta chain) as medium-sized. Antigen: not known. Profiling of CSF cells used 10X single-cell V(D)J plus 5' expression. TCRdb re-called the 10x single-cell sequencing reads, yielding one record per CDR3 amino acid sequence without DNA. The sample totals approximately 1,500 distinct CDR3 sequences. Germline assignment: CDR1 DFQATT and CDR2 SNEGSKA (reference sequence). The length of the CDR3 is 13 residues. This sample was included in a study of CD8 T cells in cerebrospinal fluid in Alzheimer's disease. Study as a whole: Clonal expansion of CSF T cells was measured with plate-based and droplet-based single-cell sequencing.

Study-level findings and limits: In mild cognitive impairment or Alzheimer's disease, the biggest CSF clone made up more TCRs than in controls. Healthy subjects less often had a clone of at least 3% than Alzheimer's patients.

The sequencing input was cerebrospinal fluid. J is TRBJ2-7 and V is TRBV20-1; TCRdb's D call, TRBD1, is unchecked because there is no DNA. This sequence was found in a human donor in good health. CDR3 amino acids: CSARTGTGYEQYF.